These T cell receptor beta chains were read from a single sample in a study of OX40 agonist ivuxolimab in advanced cancers. This table comes from immunoSEQ multiplex PCR, and its TCRdb copy is limited to in-frame clones, with some not included. The sample contains 65,000 to 80,000 clones, about 91% of which appear only once. Sequenced material: CD4+ or CD8+ T cells sorted from blood, taken in a trial of the OX40 agonist ivuxolimab. Every receptor here comes from an adult with an advanced solid tumor such as melanoma, head and neck, liver or kidney cancer. Both conserved end residues are part of each CDR3. D genes are given only for firm matches. A row's size may be missing; if present it is once, few, many or a size class.

abundance	d_gene	v_gene	j_gene	CDR3aa	CDR3nt
NA	NA	TRBV4-2	TRBJ2-2	CASSQVTDSNTGELFF	TGTGCCAGCAGCCAAGTGACAGATTCGAACACCGGGGAGCTGTTTTTT
NA	TRBD1	TRBV10-1	TRBJ1-2	CASSPGQGTGYTF	TGCGCCAGCAGTCCGGGACAGGGAACTGGCTACACCTTC
NA	NA	TRBV7-7	TRBJ2-1	CASSLIGGHEQFF	TGTGCTAGCAGCTTAATAGGGGGACATGAGCAGTTCTTC
NA	NA	TRBV4-1	TRBJ2-7	CASSQDPGDNEQYF	TGCGCCAGCAGCCAAGATCCCGGTGATAACGAGCAGTACTTC
once	TRBD1	TRBV28	TRBJ2-7	CASSPALDRGFYEQYF	TGTGCCAGCAGTCCAGCTCTAGACAGGGGGTTCTACGAGCAGTACTTC
NA	NA	TRBV5-6	TRBJ2-2	CASSSDSVPGELFF	TGTGCCAGCAGCTCGGACAGCGTCCCCGGGGAGCTGTTTTTT
NA	NA	TRBV4-3	TRBJ1-5	CASSQDRQANQPQHF	TGCGCCAGCAGCCAAGATCGCCAAGCCAATCAGCCCCAGCATTTT
NA	TRBD1	TRBV7-9	TRBJ1-1	CASSSPPTGGHENTEAFF	TGTGCCAGCAGCTCTCCCCCCACAGGGGGCCACGAGAACACTGAAGCTTTCTTT
NA	NA	TRBV27	TRBJ2-1	CASGWASSYNEQFF	TGTGCCAGCGGCTGGGCCAGCTCCTACAATGAGCAGTTCTTC
NA	NA	TRBV5-6	TRBJ1-2	CASNQAGWSMDGYTF	TGTGCCAGCAACCAGGCGGGGTGGTCCATGGATGGCTACACCTTC
NA	NA	TRBV7-9	TRBJ2-1	CASSLANILNNEQFF	TGTGCCAGCAGCTTAGCGAACATCCTCAACAATGAGCAGTTCTTC
NA	NA	TRBV19	TRBJ2-1	CASSIVTGNEQFF	TGTGCCAGTAGTATAGTAACCGGGAATGAGCAGTTCTTC
NA	TRBD2	TRBV6-6	TRBJ2-7	CASSYSSGSSYEQYF	TGTGCCAGCAGTTACTCTAGCGGGAGCTCCTACGAGCAGTACTTC
NA	TRBD2	TRBV6-5	TRBJ2-7	CASSSGSGPYEQYF	TGTGCCAGCAGTAGCGGGAGTGGGCCCTACGAGCAGTACTTC
NA	NA	TRBV10-3	TRBJ2-3	CAISDRFSTDTQYF	TGTGCCATCAGTGACAGATTCAGCACAGATACGCAGTATTTT
NA	NA	TRBV19	TRBJ2-6	CASSLRTGANVLTF	TGTGCCAGTAGTCTACGGACTGGGGCCAACGTCCTGACTTTC
NA	NA	TRBV7-6	TRBJ2-3	CASSLVGSVAAPDTQYF	TGTGCCAGCAGCTTAGTGGGGTCTGTAGCGGCACCAGATACGCAGTATTTT